The 15 T cell receptor beta chains below were found in one sample sequenced in a study of blood T cell repertoires in COVID-19. Assay used: immunoSEQ multiplex PCR; TCRdb lists only in-frame clones, some missing. Among fewer than 300,000 clones listed, around 90% were seen once. Specimen: peripheral blood. Receptor source: a person aged 18 to 35 with COVID-19, enrolled during active disease.

The V and J genes are TRBV5-1 and TRBJ2-5, with a tentative D call TRBD1 (5 bases). CDR1 is SGHRS and CDR2 is YFSETQ in the germline V gene. With 3 bases removed from V and 1 base from J, the gap between germline ends came to 7 bases. This CDR3 contains 13 residues. The DNA of the CDR3 is TGCGCCAGCAGCTACAGGACCCAAGAGACCCAGTACTTC. Residues: CASSYRTQETQYF.

This chain connects TRBV11-3 to TRBJ2-2; tentatively, D is TRBD2 (5 bases). The germline gives CDR1 SGHNT, CDR2 YENEEA. V lost 5 bases to trimming and J lost 8 bases, with 15 bases between them. The CDR3 has 14 amino acids. The CDR3 DNA sequence: TGTGCCAGCAGCGTCGACCCGATAGCGGGGGAGCTGTTTTTT. Residues: CASSVDPIAGELFF.

For this clone: The same CDR3 can be traced to other DNA sequences in this sample. The chain is built from TRBV19 and TRBJ2-7, with D perhaps TRBD2 (5 bases). Germline assignment: CDR1 LNHDA and CDR2 SQIVND (reference sequence). Trimming cost V 3 bases and J 2 bases, with 8 bases left between them. The CDR3 is 13 residues long. This chain's CDR3 is CASSIGVTYEQYF. CDR3 sequence (DNA): TGTGCCAGTAGTATCGGGGTCACCTACGAGCAGTACTTC.

The chain is built from TRBV7-2 and TRBJ2-2; 8 bases line up with TRBD2. Per germline, CDR1 SGHTA and CDR2 FQGNSA. J was trimmed by 0 bases and V by 5 bases; bases with no gene match: 8. The CDR3 length is 17 residues. The CDR3 spells CASSDRLAYANTGELFF. CDR3 nucleotides: TGTGCCAGCAGCGACCGACTAGCGTACGCGAACACCGGGGAGCTGTTTTTT.

The chain uses TRBV27 and TRBJ1-6; possible D gene TRBD1, 5 bases. The CDR3 length is 14 residues. CDR1 and CDR2 from the germline V gene are MNHEY and SMNVEV (reference sequence). The ends were cut back, 3 bases at V and 6 bases at J, with 9 bases in the middle. CDR3 region: CASSFRQLNSPLHF. The CDR3 bases are TGTGCCAGCAGTTTCCGACAGCTTAATTCACCCCTCCACTTT.

As for this clone: The same CDR3 arises from other DNA sequences in this sample as well. The rearrangement joins TRBV6-1 to TRBJ2-2; TRBD2 matches 14 bases. The V segment lost 3 bases and the J segment 6 bases; nucleotides outside the gene matches: 0. The germline V gene has CDR1 MNHNS and CDR2 SASEGT. This CDR3 has 15 amino acids. DNA for the CDR3: TGTGCCAGCAGTGAGGGACTAGCGGGAGCCGGGGAGCTGTTTTTT. This sequence encodes CASSEGLAGAGELFF.

The chain uses TRBV19 and TRBJ2-3, with 10 bases lining up with TRBD1. CDR3 length: 15 residues. Germline trimming cut 3 bases from V and 4 bases from J; bases unmatched to any gene: 4. CDR1 is LNHDA and CDR2 is SQIVND in the germline V gene (reference sequence). Here the CDR3 DNA reads TGTGCCAGTAGTATGGGGACAGGGGTCCCAGATACGCAGTATTTT. This encodes CASSMGTGVPDTQYF.

The rearrangement links TRBV9 to TRBJ2-2; 11 bases map to TRBD2. Looked up from germline, CDR1 is SGDLS and CDR2 is YYNGEE. Trimming took 4 bases from V and 5 from J; bases not matched to a gene: 19. The CDR3 is 20 residues long. DNA of the CDR3: TGTGCCAGCAGCCCACGCGGGGGGACTAGCGGAGGGTCGAGAACCGGGGAGCTGTTTTTT. It codes for CASSPRGGTSGGSRTGELFF.

CDR3 coding DNA: TGTGCCAGCAGCAAAGATGGCGAGACCCAGTACTTC. This encodes CASSKDGETQYF. The chain combines TRBV7-9 with TRBJ2-5; D unclear. CDR3 length equals 12 residues. The germline V gene encodes CDR1 SEHNR and CDR2 FQNEAQ (reference sequence). The germline V and J ends were trimmed by 5 bases and 5 bases, with 9 bases remaining between them.

The chain joins TRBV25-1 to TRBJ2-3, with TRBD2 matching over 7 bases. CDR3 length: 14 amino acids. The trim removed 6 bases at V and 5 bases at J, leaving 8 bases unmatched. Looked up from germline, CDR1 is MGHDK and CDR2 is SYGVNS. CDR3 in amino acids: CASRSTGREDTQYF. CDR3 DNA sequence: TGTGCCAGCAGATCTACGGGGAGGGAAGATACGCAGTATTTT.

The genes are TRBV9 and TRBJ2-2, with 8 bases fitting TRBD2. Germline CDR1 is SGDLS and CDR2 is YYNGEE. Trimming took 4 bases from V and 1 from J; bases not matched to a gene: 12. The CDR3 is made up of 18 amino acids. The CDR3 coding sequence is TGTGCCAGCAGCCACTCCGGACTAGCCCTATTGAACACCGGGGAGCTGTTTTTT. It specifies CASSHSGLALLNTGELFF.

V gene TRBV7-2 combines with J gene TRBJ2-7; 8 nucleotides agree with TRBD2. J was trimmed by 2 bases and V by 5 bases; bases with no gene match: 5. This CDR3 has 14 amino acids. Germline CDR1 and CDR2: SGHTA and FQGNSA. DNA for the CDR3: TGTGCCAGCAGCACCGGGACTAGGCCCTACGAGCAGTACTTC. Its protein product is CASSTGTRPYEQYF.

The chain employs TRBV24-1 and TRBJ2-5, with a tentative D call TRBD2 (5 bases). Trimming removed 4 bases from V and 5 bases from J, with 10 bases in between. In germline, CDR1 is KGHDR, CDR2 SFDVKD. This CDR3 has 13 amino acids. DNA for the CDR3: TGTGCCACCAGTGAGCCCTGGGAGGAGACCCAGTACTTC. Residues: CATSEPWEETQYF.

The genes are TRBV7-3 and TRBJ2-1; D gene uncertain. Trimming removed 3 bases at V and 9 bases at J, with 3 bases between. Germline V CDR1 and CDR2: SGHTA, FQGTGA. This CDR3 region has 10 residues. The chain's CDR3 is CASSFIEQFF. Here the CDR3 DNA reads TGTGCCAGCAGCTTTATTGAGCAGTTCTTC.

The chain employs TRBV3-1 (or the pseudogene TRBV3-2) and TRBJ2-2; the match to TRBD2 covers 9 bases. The germline V gene has CDR1 LGHDT and CDR2 YNNKEL (reference sequence). The CDR3 spans 19 residues. V was pared by 0 bases and J by 5 bases, with 13 bases of the junction left unmatched. The CDR3, as DNA: TGTGCCAGCAGCCAAGAGGCAGGGGGAAGCGGGAGGTTTACCGGGGAGCTGTTTTTT. Protein sequence: CASSQEAGGSGRFTGELFF.